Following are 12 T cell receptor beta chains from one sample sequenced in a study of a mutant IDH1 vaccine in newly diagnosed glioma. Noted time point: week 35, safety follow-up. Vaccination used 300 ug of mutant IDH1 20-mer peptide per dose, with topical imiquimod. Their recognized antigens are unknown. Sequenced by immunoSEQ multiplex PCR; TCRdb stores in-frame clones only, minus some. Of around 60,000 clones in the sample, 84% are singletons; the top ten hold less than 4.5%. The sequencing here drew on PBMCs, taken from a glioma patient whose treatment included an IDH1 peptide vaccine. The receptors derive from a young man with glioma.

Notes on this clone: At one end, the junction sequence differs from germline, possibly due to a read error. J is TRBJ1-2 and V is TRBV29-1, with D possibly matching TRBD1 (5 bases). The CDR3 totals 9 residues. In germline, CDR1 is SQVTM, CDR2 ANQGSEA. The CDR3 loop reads CSVEVGTHF. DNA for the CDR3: TGCAGCGTTGAAGTTGGGACCCACTTC.

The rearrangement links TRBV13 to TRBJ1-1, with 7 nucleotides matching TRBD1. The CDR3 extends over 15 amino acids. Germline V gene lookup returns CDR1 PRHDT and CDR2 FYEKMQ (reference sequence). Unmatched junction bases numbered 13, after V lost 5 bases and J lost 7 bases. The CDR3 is CASSQPDRVYVEAFF. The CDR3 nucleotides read TGTGCCAGCAGCCAACCAGACAGGGTCTACGTTGAAGCTTTCTTT.

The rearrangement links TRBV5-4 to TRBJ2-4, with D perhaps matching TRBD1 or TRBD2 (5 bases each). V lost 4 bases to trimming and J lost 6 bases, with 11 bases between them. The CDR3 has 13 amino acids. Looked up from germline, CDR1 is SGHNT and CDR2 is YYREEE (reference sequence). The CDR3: CASSRRDLNIQYF. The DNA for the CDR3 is TGTGCCAGCAGCCGCCGGGACCTAAACATTCAGTACTTC.

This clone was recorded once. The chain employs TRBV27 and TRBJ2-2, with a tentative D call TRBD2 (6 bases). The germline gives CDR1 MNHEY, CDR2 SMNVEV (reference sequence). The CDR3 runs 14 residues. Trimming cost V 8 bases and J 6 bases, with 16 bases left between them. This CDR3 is CASGEDYSSGELFF. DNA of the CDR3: TGTGCCAGCGGGGAGGACTACTCATCCGGGGAGCTGTTTTTT.

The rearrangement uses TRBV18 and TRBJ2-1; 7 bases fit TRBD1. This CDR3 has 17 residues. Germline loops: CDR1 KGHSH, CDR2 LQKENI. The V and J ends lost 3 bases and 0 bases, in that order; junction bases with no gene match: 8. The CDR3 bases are TGTGCCAGCTCACCCTTACAGGGGAAGAGCTCCTACAATGAGCAGTTCTTC. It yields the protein CASSPLQGKSSYNEQFF.

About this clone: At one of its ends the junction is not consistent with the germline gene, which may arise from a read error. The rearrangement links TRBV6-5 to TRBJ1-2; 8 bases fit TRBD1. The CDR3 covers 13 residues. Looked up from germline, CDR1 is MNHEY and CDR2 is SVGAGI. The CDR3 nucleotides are TGTGCCAGCAGATACTCAGAAGGACAGGGACCCATCTTC. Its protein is CASRYSEGQGPIF.

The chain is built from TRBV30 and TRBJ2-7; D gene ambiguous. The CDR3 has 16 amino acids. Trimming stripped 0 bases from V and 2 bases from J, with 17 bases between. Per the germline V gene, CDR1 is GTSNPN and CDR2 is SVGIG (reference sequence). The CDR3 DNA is TGTGCCTGGAGTGTATCCCGAAGCGACATTGCCTACGAGCAGTACTTC. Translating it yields CAWSVSRSDIAYEQYF.

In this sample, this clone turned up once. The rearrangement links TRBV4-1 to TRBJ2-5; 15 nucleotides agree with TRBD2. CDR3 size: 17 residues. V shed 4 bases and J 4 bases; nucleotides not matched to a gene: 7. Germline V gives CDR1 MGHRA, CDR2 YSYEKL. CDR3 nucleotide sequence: TGCGCCAGCAGCCTAGGACTAGCGGGGGGGCCAGGAGAGACCCAGTACTTC. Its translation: CASSLGLAGGPGETQYF.

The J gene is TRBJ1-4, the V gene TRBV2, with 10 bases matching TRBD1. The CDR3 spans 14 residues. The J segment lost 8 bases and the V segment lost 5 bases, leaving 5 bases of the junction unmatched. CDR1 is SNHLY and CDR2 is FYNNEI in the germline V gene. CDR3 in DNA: TGTGCCAGCAGTCGACCGGGACAGGGGGAAAAACTGTTTTTT. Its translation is CASSRPGQGEKLFF.

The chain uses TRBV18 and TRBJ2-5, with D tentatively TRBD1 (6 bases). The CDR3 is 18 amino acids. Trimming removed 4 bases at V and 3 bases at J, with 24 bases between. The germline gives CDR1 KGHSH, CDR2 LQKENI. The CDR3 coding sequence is TGTGCCAGCTCACTTCTAGTCCAACCGGGACACCAGAAAGAGACCCAGTACTTC. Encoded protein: CASSLLVQPGHQKETQYF.

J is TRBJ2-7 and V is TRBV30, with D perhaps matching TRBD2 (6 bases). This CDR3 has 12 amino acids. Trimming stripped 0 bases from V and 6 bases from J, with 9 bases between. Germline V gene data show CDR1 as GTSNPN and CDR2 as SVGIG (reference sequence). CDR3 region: CAWSVTGGEQYF. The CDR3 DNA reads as TGTGCCTGGAGTGTAACCGGGGGCGAGCAGTACTTC.

Here the CDR3 DNA reads TGTGCCAGCAGTGATCGACTAGCGGGTTCCTACGAGCAGTACTTC. Encoded protein: CASSDRLAGSYEQYF. This rearrangement joins TRBV6-1 to TRBJ2-7; 10 bases match TRBD2. Germline V CDR1 and CDR2: MNHNS, SASEGT. The CDR3 runs to 15 residues. Trimming removed 3 bases from V and 1 base from J; junction bases left unmatched: 3.